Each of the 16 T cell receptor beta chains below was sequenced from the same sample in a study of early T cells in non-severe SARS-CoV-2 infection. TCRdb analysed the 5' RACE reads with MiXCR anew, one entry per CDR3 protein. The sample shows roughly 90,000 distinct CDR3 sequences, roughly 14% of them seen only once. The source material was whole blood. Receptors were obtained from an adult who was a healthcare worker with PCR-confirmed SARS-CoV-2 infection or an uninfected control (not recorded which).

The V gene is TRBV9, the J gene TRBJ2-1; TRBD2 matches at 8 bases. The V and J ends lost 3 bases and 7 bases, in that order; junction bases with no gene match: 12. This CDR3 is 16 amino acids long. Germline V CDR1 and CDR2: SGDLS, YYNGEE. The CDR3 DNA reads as TGTGCCAGCAGCGGATTAGCGGGGAACGGTGGAAATGAGCAGTTCTTC. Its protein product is CASSGLAGNGGNEQFF. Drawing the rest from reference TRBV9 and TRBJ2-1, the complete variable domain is DSGVTQTPKHLITATGQRVTLRCSPRSGDLSVYWYQQSLDQGLQFLIQYYNGEERAKGNILERFSAQQFPDLHSELNLSSLELGDSALYFCASSGLAGNGGNEQFFGPGTRLTVL.

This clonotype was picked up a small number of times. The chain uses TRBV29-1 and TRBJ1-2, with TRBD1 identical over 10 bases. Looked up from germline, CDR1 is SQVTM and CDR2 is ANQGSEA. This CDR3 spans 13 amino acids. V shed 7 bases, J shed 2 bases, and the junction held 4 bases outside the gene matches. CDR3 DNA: TGCAGCGGGAGACAGGGGGCGAACTATGGCTACACCTTC. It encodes CSGRQGANYGYTF.

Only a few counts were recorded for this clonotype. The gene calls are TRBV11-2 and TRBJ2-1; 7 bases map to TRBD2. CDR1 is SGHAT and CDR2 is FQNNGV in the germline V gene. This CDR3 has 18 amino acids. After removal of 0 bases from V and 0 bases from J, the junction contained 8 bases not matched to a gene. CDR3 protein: CASSLDWASGNSYNEQFF. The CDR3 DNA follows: TGTGCCAGCAGCTTAGATTGGGCTAGCGGAAACTCCTACAATGAGCAGTTCTTC.

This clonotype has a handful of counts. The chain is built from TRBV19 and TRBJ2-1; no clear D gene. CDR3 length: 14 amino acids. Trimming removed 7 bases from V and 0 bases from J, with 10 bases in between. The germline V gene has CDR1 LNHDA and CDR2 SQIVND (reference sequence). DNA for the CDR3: TGTGCCAGTACTCGCCCGAGCTCCTACAATGAGCAGTTCTTC. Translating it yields CASTRPSSYNEQFF.

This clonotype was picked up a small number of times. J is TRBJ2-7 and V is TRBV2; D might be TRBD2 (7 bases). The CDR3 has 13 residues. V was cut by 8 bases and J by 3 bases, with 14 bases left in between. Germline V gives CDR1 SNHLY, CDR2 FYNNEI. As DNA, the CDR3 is TGTGCCAGCTGGGGGGGGGACATCTACGAGCAGTACGTC. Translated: CASWGGDIYEQYV.

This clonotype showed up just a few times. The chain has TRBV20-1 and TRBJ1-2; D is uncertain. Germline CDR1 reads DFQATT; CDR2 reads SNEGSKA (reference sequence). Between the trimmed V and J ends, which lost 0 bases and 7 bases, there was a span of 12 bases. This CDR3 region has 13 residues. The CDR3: CSARDSLVSGYTF. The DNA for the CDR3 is TGCAGTGCTAGAGATTCCCTAGTATCTGGCTACACCTTC.

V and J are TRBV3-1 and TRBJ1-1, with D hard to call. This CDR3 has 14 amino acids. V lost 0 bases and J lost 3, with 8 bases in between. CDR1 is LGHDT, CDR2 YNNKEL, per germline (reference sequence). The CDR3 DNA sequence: TGTGCCAGCAGCCAAGAAGCCGATTACACTGAAGCTTTCTTT. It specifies CASSQEADYTEAFF.

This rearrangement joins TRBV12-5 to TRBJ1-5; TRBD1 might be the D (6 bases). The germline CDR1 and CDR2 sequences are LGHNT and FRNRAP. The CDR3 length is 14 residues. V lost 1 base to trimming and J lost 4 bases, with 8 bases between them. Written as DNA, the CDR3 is TGTGCTAGTGGTTTGGAAGGGGGTAATCAGCCCCAGCATTTT. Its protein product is CASGLEGGNQPQHF.

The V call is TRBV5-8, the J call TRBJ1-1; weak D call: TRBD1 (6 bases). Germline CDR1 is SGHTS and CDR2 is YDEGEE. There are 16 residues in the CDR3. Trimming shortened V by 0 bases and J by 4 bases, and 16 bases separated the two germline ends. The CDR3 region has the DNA TGTGCCAGCAGCTTGGGTAGGCGGGGGGCGGCCACTGAAGCTTTCTTT. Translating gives CASSLGRRGAATEAFF.

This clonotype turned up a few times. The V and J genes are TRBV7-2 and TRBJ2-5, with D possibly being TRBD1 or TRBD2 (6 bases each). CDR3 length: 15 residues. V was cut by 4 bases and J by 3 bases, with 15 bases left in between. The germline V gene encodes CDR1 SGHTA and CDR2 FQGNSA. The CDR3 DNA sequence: TGTGCCAGCAGCTACCGGGGGCGCTTAAAAGAGACCCAGTACTTC. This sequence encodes CASSYRGRLKETQYF. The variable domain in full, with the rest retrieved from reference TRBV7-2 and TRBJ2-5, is GAGVSQSPSNKVTEKGKDVELRCDPISGHTALYWYRQSLGQGLEFLIYFQGNSAPDKSGLPSDRFSAERTGGSVSTLTIQRTQQEDSAVYLCASSYRGRLKETQYFGPGTRLLVL.

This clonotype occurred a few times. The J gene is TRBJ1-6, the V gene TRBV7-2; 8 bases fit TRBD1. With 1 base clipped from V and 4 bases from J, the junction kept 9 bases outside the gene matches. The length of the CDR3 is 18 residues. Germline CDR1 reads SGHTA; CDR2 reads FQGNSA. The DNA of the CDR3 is TGTGCCAGCAGCTTAGGGGTGGGGACAGGCGTATATAATTCACCCCTCCACTTT. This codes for CASSLGVGTGVYNSPLHF.

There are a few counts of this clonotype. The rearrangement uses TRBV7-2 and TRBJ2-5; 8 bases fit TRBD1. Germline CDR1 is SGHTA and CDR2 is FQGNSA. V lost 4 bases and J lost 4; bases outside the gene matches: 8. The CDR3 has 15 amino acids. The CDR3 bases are TGTGCCAGCAGCTCGAACAGGGGGATGGGAGAGACCCAGTACTTC. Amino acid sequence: CASSSNRGMGETQYF.

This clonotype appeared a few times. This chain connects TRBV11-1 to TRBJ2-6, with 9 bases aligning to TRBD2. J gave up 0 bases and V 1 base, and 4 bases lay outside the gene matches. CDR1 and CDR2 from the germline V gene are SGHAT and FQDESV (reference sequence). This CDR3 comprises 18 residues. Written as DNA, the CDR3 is TGTGCCAGCAGCTTAGGACTAGCGGCAAGCTCTGGGGCCAACGTCCTGACTTTC. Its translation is CASSLGLAASSGANVLTF.

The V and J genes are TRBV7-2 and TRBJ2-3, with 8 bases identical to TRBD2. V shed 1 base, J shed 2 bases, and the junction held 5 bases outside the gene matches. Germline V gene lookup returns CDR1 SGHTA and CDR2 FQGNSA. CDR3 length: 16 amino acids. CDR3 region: CASSLGLGGATDTQYF. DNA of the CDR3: TGTGCCAGCAGCTTAGGACTCGGGGGGGCCACAGATACGCAGTATTTT.

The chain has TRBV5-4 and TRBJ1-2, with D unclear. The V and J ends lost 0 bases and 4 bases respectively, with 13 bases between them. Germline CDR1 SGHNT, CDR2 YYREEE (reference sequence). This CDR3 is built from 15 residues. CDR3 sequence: CASSLVGRQAYGYTF. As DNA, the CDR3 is TGTGCCAGCAGCTTGGTTGGCAGGCAGGCCTATGGCTACACCTTC.

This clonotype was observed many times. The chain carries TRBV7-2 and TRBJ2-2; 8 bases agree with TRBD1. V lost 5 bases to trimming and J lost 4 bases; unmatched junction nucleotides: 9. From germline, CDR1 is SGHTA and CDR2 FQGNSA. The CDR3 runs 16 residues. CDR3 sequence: CASSPGQGLGTGELFF. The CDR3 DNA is TGTGCCAGCAGCCCTGGACAGGGTTTGGGCACCGGGGAGCTGTTTTTT. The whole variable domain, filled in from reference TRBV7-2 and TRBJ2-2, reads GAGVSQSPSNKVTEKGKDVELRCDPISGHTALYWYRQSLGQGLEFLIYFQGNSAPDKSGLPSDRFSAERTGGSVSTLTIQRTQQEDSAVYLCASSPGQGLGTGELFFGEGSRLTVL.